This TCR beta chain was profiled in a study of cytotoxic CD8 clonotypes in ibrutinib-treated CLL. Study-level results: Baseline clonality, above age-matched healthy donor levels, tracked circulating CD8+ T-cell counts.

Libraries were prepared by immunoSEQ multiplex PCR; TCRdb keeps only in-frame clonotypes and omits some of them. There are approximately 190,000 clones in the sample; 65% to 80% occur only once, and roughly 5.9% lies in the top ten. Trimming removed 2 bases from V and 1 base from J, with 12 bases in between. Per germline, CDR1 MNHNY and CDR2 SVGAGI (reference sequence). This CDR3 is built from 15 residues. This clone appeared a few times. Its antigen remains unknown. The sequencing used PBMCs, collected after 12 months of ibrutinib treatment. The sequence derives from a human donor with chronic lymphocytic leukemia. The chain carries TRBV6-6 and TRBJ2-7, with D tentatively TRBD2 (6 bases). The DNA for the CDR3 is TGTGCCAGCAGTTACCCTGCTAGCGTTTCCTACGAGCAGTACTTC. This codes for CASSYPASVSYEQYF.